Sequencing of this TCR beta chain was carried out in a study of blood T cell repertoires in COVID-19. Study background: The United States, Italy and Spain supplied acute and convalescent COVID-19 samples. The cDNA or gDNA used as material had been derived from T cells, B-cell-depleted T cells, or PBMCs.

Authors' data handling: Counts of nucleated cells, estimated from reference gene primer amplification, were obtained. Produced via immunoSEQ multiplex PCR; TCRdb's table is partial and in-frame only. V, J and clone size were drawn from that table, and D and trimming were deduced from the DNA. The sample includes some 200,000 clones, 85% to 90% of them seen just once. V gave up 0 bases and J gave up 3 bases; unmatched junction bases: 6. CDR1 and CDR2 (germline): SGHRS, YFSETQ. The CDR3 loop spans 15 amino acids. This sequence joins TRBV5-1 and TRBJ2-7, with 7 bases lining up with TRBD2. The sequencing sample was made of peripheral blood. This sequence originates from a man older than 75 with acute or convalescent COVID-19. For the CDR3, the DNA is TGCGCCAGCAGCTTGGCTCCCCTAGCGGTCTACGAGCAGTACTTC. This translates into CASSLAPLAVYEQYF.